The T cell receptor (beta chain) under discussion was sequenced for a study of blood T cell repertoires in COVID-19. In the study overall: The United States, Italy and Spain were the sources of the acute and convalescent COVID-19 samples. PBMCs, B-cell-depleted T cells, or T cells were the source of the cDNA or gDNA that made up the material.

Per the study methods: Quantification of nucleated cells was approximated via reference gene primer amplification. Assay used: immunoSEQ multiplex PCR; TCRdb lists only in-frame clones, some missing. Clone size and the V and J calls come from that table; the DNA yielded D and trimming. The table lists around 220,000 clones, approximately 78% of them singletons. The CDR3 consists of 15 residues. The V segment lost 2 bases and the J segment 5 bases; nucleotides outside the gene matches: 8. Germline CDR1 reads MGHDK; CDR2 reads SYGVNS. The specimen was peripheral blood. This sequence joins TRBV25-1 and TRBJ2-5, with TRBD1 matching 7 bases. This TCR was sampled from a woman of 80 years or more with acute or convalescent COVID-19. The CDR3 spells CASSEATGVVETQYF. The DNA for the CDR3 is TGTGCCAGCAGTGAAGCAACAGGGGTGGTGGAGACCCAGTACTTC.